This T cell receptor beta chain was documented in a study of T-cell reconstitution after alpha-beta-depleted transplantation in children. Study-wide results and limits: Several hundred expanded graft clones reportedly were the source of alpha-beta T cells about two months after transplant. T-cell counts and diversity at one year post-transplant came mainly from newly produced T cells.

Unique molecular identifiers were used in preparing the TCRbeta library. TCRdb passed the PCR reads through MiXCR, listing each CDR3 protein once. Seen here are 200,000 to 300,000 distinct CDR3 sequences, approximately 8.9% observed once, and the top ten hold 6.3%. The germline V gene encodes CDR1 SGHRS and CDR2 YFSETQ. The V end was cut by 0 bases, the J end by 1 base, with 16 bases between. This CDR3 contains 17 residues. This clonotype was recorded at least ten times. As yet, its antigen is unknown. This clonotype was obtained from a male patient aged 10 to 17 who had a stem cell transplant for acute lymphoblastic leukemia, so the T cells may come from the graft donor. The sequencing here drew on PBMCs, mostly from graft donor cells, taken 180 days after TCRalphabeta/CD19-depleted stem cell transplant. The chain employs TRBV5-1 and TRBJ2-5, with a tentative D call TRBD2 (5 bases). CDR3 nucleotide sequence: TGCGCCAGCAGCTTGGTAGCAGCGGAGCCCTTCCAAGAGACCCAGTACTTC. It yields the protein CASSLVAAEPFQETQYF.